The table lists the clone carrying this T cell receptor beta chain with a few counts. As originally analysed: Nucleated cell number was recorded as an estimate derived from reference gene primer amplification. Clones were sequenced by immunoSEQ multiplex PCR, and TCRdb holds only the in-frame ones, with some missing. Clonal size and the V and J genes are those of that table, whereas D and trimming came from the DNA. The sample lists tens of thousands of clones; around four fifths were seen once. This entry comes from a study of blood T cell repertoires in COVID-19. Looking at the study overall: Both acute and convalescent COVID-19 samples were obtained from the United States, Italy and Spain.

The receptor was isolated from an older man with acute or convalescent COVID-19. The specimen sequenced was peripheral blood.

The DNA for the CDR3 is TGTGCCAGCACCCCGGGTAGCGGGGTCGTCTACGAGCAGTACTTC. It translates to CASTPGSGVVYEQYF. The chain combines TRBV6-5 with TRBJ2-7, with 8 bases lining up with TRBD2. This CDR3 is built from 15 residues. V was clipped by 7 bases and J by 3 bases; unmatched bases: 11. Germline CDR1 MNHEY, CDR2 SVGAGI.